The 21 T cell receptor beta chains below all came from one sample that was sequenced in a study of human T cells and chemical hapten exposure. Time point reported: pre-sensitization, week 0. Treatment defined: therapeutic diphenylcyclopropenone sensitization with weekly scalp DPC. MiXCR was run by TCRdb on the RACE reads, yielding one entry per CDR3 protein. Of more than 250,000 distinct CDR3 sequences listed, about 8.1% were seen once; the top ten hold 2% to 3%. Sequenced material: whole blood, taken in connection with sensitization to the hapten diphenylcyclopropenone (DPC). Source of these receptors: a middle-aged woman with alopecia areata. Some clones in this sample may be carry-over from other donors' samples.

This chain uses TRBV18 with TRBJ1-5, with D possibly matching TRBD1 (5 bases). The V gene's germline CDR1 is KGHSH and CDR2 LQKENI. V lost 5 bases and J 2 bases, leaving 7 bases between the germline ends. The length of the CDR3 is 13 residues. The CDR3 is CASSETGNQPQHF. The CDR3 DNA is TGTGCCAGCTCAGAGACAGGCAATCAGCCCCAGCATTTT.

This clonotype was recorded at least ten times. The rearrangement links TRBV20-1 to TRBJ2-7, with a tentative D call TRBD1 (6 bases). Trimming took 1 base from V and 0 from J, leaving 16 bases between them. Per germline, CDR1 DFQATT and CDR2 SNEGSKA (reference sequence). CDR3 length: 16 amino acids. In DNA form, the CDR3 reads TGCAGTGCTAGAGCCATACAGGGATACCTCTCCTACGAGCAGTACTTC. Protein sequence: CSARAIQGYLSYEQYF.

Only a few counts were recorded for this clonotype. V is TRBV2 and J is TRBJ2-3; D might be TRBD1 or TRBD2, each matching 6 bases. The germline gives CDR1 SNHLY, CDR2 FYNNEI. The V end was cut by 2 bases, the J end by 5 bases, with 17 bases between. The CDR3 has 16 residues. The CDR3 reads CASSEQGSPRGDTQYF. DNA for the CDR3: TGTGCCAGCAGTGAACAGGGGAGCCCGCGGGGAGATACGCAGTATTTT.

The rearrangement joins TRBV29-1 to TRBJ2-2; TRBD1 might be the D (5 bases). Germline V gives CDR1 SQVTM, CDR2 ANQGSEA. This CDR3 comprises 14 residues. V was clipped by 3 bases and J by 6 bases, with 14 bases between them. CDR3 region: CSVDNGQGPGELFF. The CDR3 DNA reads as TGCAGCGTTGACAATGGGCAGGGTCCCGGGGAGCTGTTTTTT.

This clonotype was recorded many times. The rearrangement links TRBV3-1 to TRBJ2-1, with D perhaps TRBD2 (5 bases). The germline V and J ends were trimmed by 6 bases and 6 bases, with 6 bases remaining between them. This CDR3 spans 11 amino acids. Looked up from germline, CDR1 is LGHDT and CDR2 is YNNKEL (reference sequence). Here the CDR3 reads CASRRANEQFF. The DNA for the CDR3 is TGTGCCAGCAGGAGGGCCAATGAGCAGTTCTTC.

The sample holds many counts of this clonotype. V usage is TRBV10-3 and J usage is TRBJ2-7; 7 positions match TRBD1. The CDR3 loop spans 15 amino acids. Germline CDR1 reads ENHRY; CDR2 reads SYGVKD. The junction had 5 bases not matched to a gene; V was cut back by 3 bases and J by 0 bases. The DNA for the CDR3 is TGTGCCATCAGTGACCCGGGACAGATCTCCTACGAGCAGTACTTC. Residues: CAISDPGQISYEQYF.

V gene TRBV4-1 combines with J gene TRBJ2-1; D possibly uses TRBD1 or TRBD2 (5 bases each). Trimming stripped 0 bases from V and 0 bases from J, with 12 bases between. The CDR3 extends over 17 amino acids. CDR1 is MGHRA and CDR2 is YSYEKL in the germline V gene. The DNA for the CDR3 is TGCGCCAGCAGCCAAGATCGGGGCGGCAGCTCCTACAATGAGCAGTTCTTC. It is translated as CASSQDRGGSSYNEQFF.

The V gene is TRBV11-2, the J gene TRBJ2-5; D uncertain. CDR3 length equals 14 residues. The germline CDR1 and CDR2 sequences are SGHAT and FQNNGV. V lost 2 bases to trimming and J lost 3 bases, with 10 bases between them. In DNA, the CDR3 is TGTGCCAGCAGCTTATTGATGCTAGAAGAGACCCAGTACTTC. It is translated as CASSLLMLEETQYF.

This clonotype came up many times. The rearrangement links TRBV28 to TRBJ2-5, with 7 nucleotides matching TRBD2. Germline CDR1 reads MDHEN; CDR2 reads SYDVKM. V gave up 4 bases and J gave up 4 bases; unmatched junction bases: 6. This CDR3 has 14 amino acids. CDR3 amino acids: CASSYGGIGETQYF. The CDR3 region has the DNA TGTGCCAGCAGTTACGGGGGGATAGGAGAGACCCAGTACTTC.

This clonotype was seen at least ten times. The chain recombines TRBV25-1 with TRBJ1-2; D remains ambiguous. V was clipped by 1 base and J by 5 bases, with 14 bases between them. This CDR3 contains 15 residues. The V gene's germline CDR1 is MGHDK and CDR2 SYGVNS. The CDR3: CASSEFEGVGYGYTF. In DNA, the CDR3 is TGTGCCAGCAGTGAATTTGAGGGAGTCGGATATGGCTACACCTTC.

This clonotype occurred a few times. The chain employs TRBV29-1 and TRBJ2-6, with unresolved D. The V gene lost 4 bases and the J gene lost 2 bases, with 9 bases spanning the gap. Germline lookup yields CDR1 SQVTM and CDR2 ANQGSEA. This CDR3 is 14 amino acids long. The CDR3 DNA reads as TGCAGCGTTGTTGGGGTAACTGGGGCCAACGTCCTGACTTTC. Protein product: CSVVGVTGANVLTF. Complete variable domain (other parts from reference TRBV29-1 and TRBJ2-6): SAVISQKPSRDICQRGTSLTIQCQVDSQVTMMFWYRQQPGQSLTLIATANQGSEATYESGFVIDKFPISRPNLTFSTLTVSNMSPEDSSIYLCSVVGVTGANVLTFGAGSRLTVL.

This clonotype came up many times. The V gene is TRBV12-3 or TRBV12-4, the J gene TRBJ1-5; no definite D call. Deletions cut 6 bases from V and 1 base from J, with 10 bases between. CDR3 length equals 14 residues. CDR3 in amino acids: CASSPGRSNQPQHF. The CDR3, as DNA: TGTGCCAGCAGCCCCGGACGGAGCAATCAGCCCCAGCATTTT.

Many counts were recorded for this clonotype. This rearrangement joins TRBV12-3 or TRBV12-4 to TRBJ2-2; D unresolved. V dropped 5 bases and J dropped 6 bases, with 10 bases sitting between them. The CDR3 sequence is 13 residues long. In nucleotides, the CDR3 is TGTGCCAGCAGTCCCCGAACCCCCGGGGAGCTGTTTTTT. This gives the protein CASSPRTPGELFF.

This clonotype came up a few times. The rearrangement uses TRBV20-1 and TRBJ1-2; no reliable D call. The germline gives CDR1 DFQATT, CDR2 SNEGSKA (reference sequence). Deletions cut 0 bases from V and 4 bases from J, with 3 bases between. There are 11 residues in the CDR3. The CDR3 protein is CSARESYGYTF. The CDR3 nucleotides are TGCAGTGCTAGAGAAAGCTATGGCTACACCTTC.

This clonotype showed up many times. This chain connects TRBV2 to TRBJ2-2; D may match TRBD1 or TRBD2 (5 bases each). Germline lookup yields CDR1 SNHLY and CDR2 FYNNEI. Trimming removed 2 bases from V and 6 bases from J, with 7 bases in between. The CDR3 covers 13 residues. CDR3: CASSETGPGELFF. The CDR3 DNA reads as TGTGCCAGCAGTGAAACGGGACCCGGGGAGCTGTTTTTT.

V usage is TRBV6-6 and J usage is TRBJ2-5; a possible D gene is TRBD1 (6 bases). Germline V lookup: CDR1 MNHNY, CDR2 SVGAGI (reference sequence). Trimming took off 10 bases at V and 9 bases at J, with 12 bases between the two ends. The CDR3 spans 10 residues. CDR3 residues: CAISEGAQYF. For the CDR3, the DNA is TGTGCCATCTCCGAGGGGGCCCAGTACTTC.

A few counts support this clonotype. This chain connects TRBV4-3 to TRBJ2-3; the match to TRBD2 covers 7 bases. Losses at the gene ends were 4 bases for V and 1 base for J; bases not matched to a gene: 5. This CDR3 is built from 15 residues. The germline V gene encodes CDR1 LGHNA and CDR2 YSLEER. The CDR3 spells CASSLSSGGTDTQYF. In nucleotides, the CDR3 is TGCGCCAGCAGCCTCAGCAGCGGGGGCACAGATACGCAGTATTTT.

The chain joins TRBV7-9 to TRBJ2-3; no definite D call. The ends were cut back, 6 bases at V and 9 bases at J, with 10 bases in the middle. The length of the CDR3 is 11 residues. CDR1 is SEHNR, CDR2 FQNEAQ, per germline (reference sequence). The CDR3 DNA reads as TGTGCCAGCAGTTTAAAGGTCACGCAGTATTTT. Encoded protein: CASSLKVTQYF. Complete variable domain (other parts from reference TRBV7-9 and TRBJ2-3): DTGVSQNPRHKITKRGQNVTFRCDPISEHNRLYWYRQTLGQGPEFLTYFQNEAQLEKSRLLSDRFSAERPKGSFSTLEIQRTEQGDSAMYLCASSLKVTQYFGPGTRLTVL.

This clonotype was observed a few times. The CDR3 DNA is TGTGCCAGCACCCTGACGGGTAGAGCCGGGGAGCTGTTTTTT. Amino acid sequence: CASTLTGRAGELFF. The chain is built from TRBV28 and TRBJ2-2; no reliable D call. This CDR3 has 14 amino acids. Trimming stripped 7 bases from V and 6 bases from J, with 15 bases between. Germline assignment: CDR1 MDHEN and CDR2 SYDVKM.

The rearrangement joins TRBV29-1 to TRBJ1-2; no clear D. This CDR3 has 12 amino acids. Trimming left V 3 bases short and J 3 bases short, with 8 bases between. Germline-derived CDR1 and CDR2 are SQVTM and ANQGSEA. Here the CDR3 DNA reads TGCAGCGTTGAGACGATGGACTATGGCTACACCTTC. Amino acid sequence: CSVETMDYGYTF. The whole variable domain, remainder taken from reference TRBV29-1 and TRBJ1-2, is SAVISQKPSRDICQRGTSLTIQCQVDSQVTMMFWYRQQPGQSLTLIATANQGSEATYESGFVIDKFPISRPNLTFSTLTVSNMSPEDSSIYLCSVETMDYGYTFGSGTRLTVV.

The sample holds a few counts of this clonotype. This chain joins TRBV20-1 and TRBJ1-5; TRBD1 might be the D (5 bases). CDR1 is DFQATT, CDR2 SNEGSKA, per germline (reference sequence). This CDR3 comprises 13 residues. V lost 6 bases and J lost 7, with 16 bases in between. The CDR3 DNA reads TGCAGTGCAGCGATGTCAGGGAACCAGCCCCAGCATTTT. It yields the protein CSAAMSGNQPQHF.